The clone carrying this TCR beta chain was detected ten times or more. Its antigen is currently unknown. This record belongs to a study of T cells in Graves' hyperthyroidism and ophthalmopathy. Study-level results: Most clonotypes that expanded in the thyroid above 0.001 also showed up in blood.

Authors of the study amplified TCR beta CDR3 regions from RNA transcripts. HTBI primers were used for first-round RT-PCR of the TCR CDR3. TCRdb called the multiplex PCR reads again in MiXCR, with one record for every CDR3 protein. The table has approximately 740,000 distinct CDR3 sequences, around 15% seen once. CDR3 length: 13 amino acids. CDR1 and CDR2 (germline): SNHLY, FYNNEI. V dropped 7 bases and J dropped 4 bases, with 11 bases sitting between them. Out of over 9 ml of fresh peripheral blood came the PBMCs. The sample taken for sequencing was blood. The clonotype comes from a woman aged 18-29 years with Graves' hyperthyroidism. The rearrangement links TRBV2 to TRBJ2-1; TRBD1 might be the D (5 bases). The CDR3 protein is CASTTDSYNEQFF. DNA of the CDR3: TGTGCCAGCACGACCGACAGTTACAATGAGCAGTTCTTC.